The 6 T cell receptor beta chains in this list originate from one sample, sequenced in a study of T cell responses to AZD1222 COVID-19 vaccine. Sequencing was performed with immunoSEQ multiplex PCR; in TCRdb, only in-frame clones are kept and a portion is missing. The sample contains tens of thousands of clones, roughly 89% of which appear only once. Sequencing was performed on peripheral blood, taken on day 0 of MenACWY control vaccination. The receptor source for this set is an adult in good health.

The chain carries TRBV7-2 and TRBJ1-1, with D perhaps TRBD1 (5 bases). This CDR3 has 13 amino acids. V lost 5 bases, J lost 3 bases, and 10 bases lay in between. Germline V gene lookup returns CDR1 SGHTA and CDR2 FQGNSA. The chain's CDR3 is CASSPRVYTEAFF. As DNA, the CDR3 is TGTGCCAGCAGCCCCAGGGTTTACACTGAAGCTTTCTTT.

V is TRBV2 and J is TRBJ1-5; D gene ambiguous. CDR1 SNHLY and CDR2 FYNNEI come from the germline V gene. V lost 7 bases and J 0 bases, leaving 10 bases between the germline ends. CDR3 length equals 14 residues. This chain's CDR3 is CASTPVSSNQPQHF. Written as DNA, the CDR3 is TGTGCCAGCACCCCAGTGTCTAGCAATCAGCCCCAGCATTTT.

The V and J genes are TRBV7-2 and TRBJ2-7; 9 positions agree with TRBD1. The V and J ends lost 5 bases and 5 bases, in that order; junction bases with no gene match: 10. Germline lookup yields CDR1 SGHTA and CDR2 FQGNSA. CDR3 length: 15 residues. As DNA, the CDR3 is TGTGCCAGCAGCACGACCGGGACAGGGATCCACGAGCAGTACTTC. This sequence encodes CASSTTGTGIHEQYF.

This clone appeared once. CDR3 bases: TGTGCCAGCAGCCCTGCGGGGGGCGGCACTGAAGCTTTCTTT. Amino acid sequence: CASSPAGGGTEAFF. The chain carries TRBV5-4 and TRBJ1-1; D is perhaps TRBD1 (6 bases). Per germline, CDR1 SGHNT and CDR2 YYREEE (reference sequence). The CDR3 is 14 amino acids. The V end lost 4 bases, the J end lost 4 bases, and 14 bases lay between the germline ends.

This rearrangement joins TRBV18 to TRBJ1-4, with D perhaps matching TRBD1 (6 bases). The ends were cut back, 6 bases at V and 5 bases at J, with 13 bases in the middle. This CDR3 is 14 amino acids long. Looked up from germline, CDR1 is KGHSH and CDR2 is LQKENI. The CDR3 protein is CASSKGDSNEKLFF. The CDR3 DNA is TGTGCCAGCTCGAAGGGGGATTCAAATGAAAAACTGTTTTTT.

V usage is TRBV6-5 and J usage is TRBJ2-1; 7 bases match TRBD1. The CDR3 runs 13 residues. Trimming removed 6 bases from V and 8 bases from J; junction bases left unmatched: 7. The germline V gene encodes CDR1 MNHEY and CDR2 SVGAGI. The CDR3, as DNA: TGTGCCAGCAGCCCCAGGGGGTTGGATGAGCAGTTCTTC. It yields the protein CASSPRGLDEQFF.